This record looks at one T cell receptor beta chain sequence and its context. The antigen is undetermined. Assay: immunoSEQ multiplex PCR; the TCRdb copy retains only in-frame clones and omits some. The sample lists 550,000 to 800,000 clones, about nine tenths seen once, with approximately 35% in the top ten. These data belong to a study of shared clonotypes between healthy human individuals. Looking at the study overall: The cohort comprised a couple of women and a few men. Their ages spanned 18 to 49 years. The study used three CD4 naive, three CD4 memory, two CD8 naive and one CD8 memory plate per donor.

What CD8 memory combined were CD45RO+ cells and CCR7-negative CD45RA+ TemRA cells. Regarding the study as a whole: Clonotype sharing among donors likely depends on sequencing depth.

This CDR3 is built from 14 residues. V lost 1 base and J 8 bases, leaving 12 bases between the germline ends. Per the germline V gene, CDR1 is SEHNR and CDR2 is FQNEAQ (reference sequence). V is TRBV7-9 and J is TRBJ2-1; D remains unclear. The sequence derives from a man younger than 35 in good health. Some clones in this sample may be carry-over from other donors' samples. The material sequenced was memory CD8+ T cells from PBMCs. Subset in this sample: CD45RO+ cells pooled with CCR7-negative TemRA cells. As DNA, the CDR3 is TGTGCCAGCAGCTTAGGGCTATGGTGGGATGAGCAGTTCTTC. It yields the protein CASSLGLWWDEQFF.